What follows describes a single TCR beta chain. The source of the sample is a study of Ad26.COV2.S vaccination and SARS-CoV-2 variants. Treatment defined: around 19 received Ad26.COV2.S at low or high dose, single or two shots; about 5 received placebo; per-sample allocation not given. Day 63 after the first injection of vaccine or placebo was the sampling time. Clones were sequenced by immunoSEQ multiplex PCR, and TCRdb holds only the in-frame ones, with some missing. The sample has about 480,000 clones; around 85% are singletons. The sequence derives from a person between 18 and 65 years old who received the Ad26.COV2.S COVID-19 vaccine or a placebo. The sample in question was peripheral blood, obtained in a trial of Ad26.COV2.S vaccine versus placebo.

The CDR3 region is CAWGGQGSYGYTF. The CDR3 DNA is TGTGCCTGGGGGGGACAGGGTTCCTATGGCTACACCTTC. The chain links TRBV30 to TRBJ1-2; 9 bases line up with TRBD1. Germline V gene sequence: CDR1 GTSNPN, CDR2 SVGIG (reference sequence). Trimming removed 5 bases from V and 4 bases from J; junction bases left unmatched: 5. The CDR3 runs 13 residues.